One sample yielded the 5 T cell receptor beta chains listed below, sequenced in a study of blood T cell repertoires in COVID-19. Using immunoSEQ multiplex PCR, the repertoire was profiled, and TCRdb retains in-frame clones only, with some absent. Here the sample spans fewer than 350,000 clones, around 81% being singletons. Sequencing used peripheral blood. These TCRs come from an older woman with active or convalescent COVID-19.

This clone has only a few counts. The gene calls are TRBV5-1 and TRBJ2-7; 9 nucleotides match TRBD1. This CDR3 region has 14 residues. After removal of 4 bases from V and 2 bases from J, the junction contained 4 bases not matched to a gene. CDR1 SGHRS and CDR2 YFSETQ come from the germline V gene. This chain's CDR3 is CASSARDRAYEQYF. CDR3 nucleotides: TGCGCCAGCAGCGCCCGGGACAGGGCCTACGAGCAGTACTTC.

This clone was detected only a few times. This chain uses TRBV3-1 (or the pseudogene TRBV3-2) with TRBJ2-7; TRBD2 might be the D (5 bases). Germline CDR1 and CDR2: LGHDT and YNNKEL (reference sequence). Trimming cost V 4 bases and J 6 bases, with 13 bases left between them. The length of the CDR3 is 13 residues. CDR3 sequence reads: CASSPRSRGEQYF. CDR3 nucleotide sequence: TGTGCCAGCAGCCCGCGAAGCCGGGGCGAGCAGTACTTC.

The chain joins TRBV7-3 to TRBJ2-5; D might be TRBD2 (5 bases). The CDR3 has 15 amino acids. Germline V CDR1 and CDR2: SGHTA, FQGTGA. The germline V and J ends were trimmed by 1 base and 5 bases, with 14 bases remaining between them. This CDR3 is CASSLSLLGTETQYF. For the CDR3, the DNA is TGTGCCAGCAGCTTAAGCCTACTAGGAACGGAGACCCAGTACTTC.

This clone was seen a single time. This chain joins TRBV6-1 and TRBJ2-5, with D maybe TRBD1 (6 bases). This CDR3 is 17 amino acids long. V was trimmed by 4 bases and J by 7 bases, leaving 25 bases between them. Germline lookup yields CDR1 MNHNS and CDR2 SASEGT. The CDR3 nucleotides read TGTGCCAGCAGTGGGGGTACTGTGGGGGCCCTACATGGGACCCAGTACTTC. Amino acids: CASSGGTVGALHGTQYF.

The chain employs TRBV2 and TRBJ2-5; 9 nucleotides match TRBD1. V gave up 8 bases and J gave up 2 bases; unmatched junction bases: 3. CDR1 is SNHLY and CDR2 is FYNNEI in the germline V gene. The CDR3 extends over 13 amino acids. CDR3 coding DNA: TGTGCCAGCGAAGGGACAGGGCAAGAGACCCAGTACTTC. The encoded protein is CASEGTGQETQYF.